This T cell receptor (beta chain) stems from a study of shared clonotypes between healthy human individuals (dated by TCRdb to 2020 to 2021). Concerning the study at large: The cohort included three men and two women between 18 and 49 years of age. To increase sequencing depth and limit assay-specific biases, TCR repertoire library preparation and sequencing were carried out by different laboratories using diverse techniques. Each donor's leukapheresis produced roughly between about 0.8 and 10 billion PBMCs. To estimate repertoire size and how much clonotype sharing occurs between individuals, the study deeply sequenced the blood TCR repertoires of about five healthy adults. For each donor, CD4 naive and CD4 memory were each given three plates, CD8 naive was given two plates, and CD8 memory was given one plate.

The CDR3 contains 15 residues, cysteine and phenylalanine counted. This entry keeps only the CDR3 DNA: 45 bases, framed from base 1. The germline V gene sets CDR1 to SGHRS and CDR2 to YFSETQ. A distance of 6 bases separates the germline ends of V and J, which lose 0 bases and 0 bases respectively. TCR CDR3 regions were amplified from genomic DNA by multiplex PCR using the deep immunoSEQ assay. Extracted genomic DNA from each cell subset was distributed evenly across all wells of several immunoSEQ 96-well plates, and each plate was treated as a replicate. For sorted subsets, about 0.2 ug genomic DNA, equal to 30,000 to 35,000 T cell genomes, was loaded into each replicate PCR. The purified libraries were quantified using a Qubit 3.0 fluorometer, sized with a Bioanalyzer 2100, and then quantified again using the KAPA Library Quantification kit. Each immunoSEQ 96-well plate was sequenced on its own single-read 150-cycle Illumina NextSeq 550 flow cell. The study's processing was this. Because the immunoSEQ output included only junctional sequences and no quality scores, the filtering could not be the same as the filtering used for full-length reads. To assign V/J genes and CDR3, sequences were annotated against IMGT germline references using PyIR, a Python wrapper for IgBLAST v1.9. Any read was removed if the V/J assignment was weak (E-value above 1e-6), the CDR3 was missing, or the read contained stop codons, out-of-frame junctions, or ambiguous translated residues. V3J clonotypes were defined as sequences sharing an identical inferred V gene, J gene, and CDR3 amino acid sequence. The percentage overlap between two repertoires was calculated by dividing the number of shared unique clonotypes by the size of the smaller repertoire. Repertoire richness was assessed with RTK rarefaction, the Chao1 estimator, and Recon v2.1 estimates of unobserved clonotypes. For all TCRbeta clonotypes obtained by the gDNA method from four donors, generation probabilities were computed with OLGA. Drawn from immuneACCESS, this table holds only the in-frame rearrangements with V and J called that TCRdb kept. Clones are partly lost; checked studies trace under half to an unresolved V gene and leave the rest unexplained. V, J and clone size are taken as reported in that table, and D and trimming were inferred from the DNA itself. This sample is represented by about 1.1 million clones; about 80% of them were singletons. The ten biggest clones cover roughly 0.83% of the sample.

Study-level results and caveats: Across several donors, about 5.2% of naive CD4, roughly 3.8% of naive CD8, about 2.3% of memory CD4, and under 0.45% of memory CD8 clonotypes were shared. Sampling was limited to blood, and TCR repertoires in tissue likely differ from TCR repertoires in blood. Pairwise subsampling indicated that sequencing depth was expected to affect the degree of clonotype sharing among donors. Higher generation probabilities were observed for clonotypes shared by all four sorted-subset donors than for non-shared clonotypes. Even with the large sequencing depth, rarefaction of the sorted-subset datasets indicated that sequencing was incomplete. Because the study included only a small number of donors, the genetic and exposure-history diversity represented was limited. Naive subsets generally had larger estimated clonotype richness than memory subsets.

The donors were healthy, HIV-negative adults who had no recently reported acute infections or vaccinations. Every donor was a Caucasian adult residing in Nashville, Tennessee, USA. CD4+ T cells were enriched by magnetic negative selection; naive cells were then positively selected on CD45RA, and the negative fraction formed the memory subset. Blood was collected by leukapheresis, and PBMCs were isolated by Ficoll-Histopaque density gradient centrifugation and then cryopreserved in liquid nitrogen vapor phase. Purity and quantity of every magnetically sorted T cell population were checked by analytical flow cytometry. Genomic DNA was isolated from each sorted fraction and quantified by UV absorbance on a Nanodrop 2000c. Concerning this clone itself: Which antigen it targets is not known. No much larger clone exists at a distance of one base, and base qualities are not known.

Sequencing was done on a sample of memory CD4+ T cells from PBMCs. Taken with the paper, the label for cell subset or site translates to: CD45RA-negative fraction. In this chain, TRBV5-1 is recombined with TRBJ2-2, with the D gene not confidently named. The sequence derives from a man between 18 and 35 years old in good health. Some clones in this sample may be carry-over from other donors' samples. The DNA sequence is TGCGCCAGCAGCTTGGGACATGCGAACACCGGGGAGCTGTTTTTT. This codes for CASSLGHANTGELFF.